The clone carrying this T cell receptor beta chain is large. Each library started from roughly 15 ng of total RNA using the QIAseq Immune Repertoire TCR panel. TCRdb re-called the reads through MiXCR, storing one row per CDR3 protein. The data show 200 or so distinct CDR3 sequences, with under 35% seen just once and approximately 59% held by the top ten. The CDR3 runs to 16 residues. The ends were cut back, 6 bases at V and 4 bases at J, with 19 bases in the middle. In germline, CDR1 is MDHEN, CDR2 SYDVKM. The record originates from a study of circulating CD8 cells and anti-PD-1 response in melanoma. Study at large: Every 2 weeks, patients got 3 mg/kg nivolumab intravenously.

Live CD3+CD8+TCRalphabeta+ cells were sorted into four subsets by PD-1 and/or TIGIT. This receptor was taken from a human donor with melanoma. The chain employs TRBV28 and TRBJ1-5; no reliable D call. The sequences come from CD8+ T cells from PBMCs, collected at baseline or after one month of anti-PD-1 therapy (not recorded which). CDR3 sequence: CASSTYMDERNQPQHF. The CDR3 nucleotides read TGTGCCAGCAGCACCTATATGGACGAGAGAAATCAGCCCCAGCATTTT.